The clone carrying this TCR beta chain was picked up one time. Germline lookup yields CDR1 SNHLY and CDR2 FYNNEI. Between the trimmed V and J ends, which lost 7 bases and 1 base, there was a span of 13 bases. The CDR3 loop spans 14 amino acids. Here immunoSEQ multiplex PCR was the method, and the copy in TCRdb shows in-frame clones only, minus some. The repertoire has about 30,000 clones, roughly 89% of them found once; the top ten carry around 15%. Treatment indicated: randomized to nivolumab then ipilimumab (arm A) or the reverse (arm B). PBMC sorting kept live CD3+CD8+ cells without CD19 or CD56. This specimen belongs to a study of sequential checkpoint blockade in melanoma. Study at large: Arm A got nivolumab then ipilimumab; arm B the reverse, 1:1.

The sequenced sample was CD8+ T cells sorted from blood (inferred from file names), obtained from a patient given nivolumab and ipilimumab in sequence. The chain recombines TRBV2 with TRBJ1-1; a weak D match, TRBD1 (6 bases). The clonotype originates from a human donor with melanoma. The CDR3 is CASKVDRGNTEAFF. The CDR3 DNA follows: TGTGCCAGCAAGGTGGACAGAGGGAACACTGAAGCTTTCTTT.